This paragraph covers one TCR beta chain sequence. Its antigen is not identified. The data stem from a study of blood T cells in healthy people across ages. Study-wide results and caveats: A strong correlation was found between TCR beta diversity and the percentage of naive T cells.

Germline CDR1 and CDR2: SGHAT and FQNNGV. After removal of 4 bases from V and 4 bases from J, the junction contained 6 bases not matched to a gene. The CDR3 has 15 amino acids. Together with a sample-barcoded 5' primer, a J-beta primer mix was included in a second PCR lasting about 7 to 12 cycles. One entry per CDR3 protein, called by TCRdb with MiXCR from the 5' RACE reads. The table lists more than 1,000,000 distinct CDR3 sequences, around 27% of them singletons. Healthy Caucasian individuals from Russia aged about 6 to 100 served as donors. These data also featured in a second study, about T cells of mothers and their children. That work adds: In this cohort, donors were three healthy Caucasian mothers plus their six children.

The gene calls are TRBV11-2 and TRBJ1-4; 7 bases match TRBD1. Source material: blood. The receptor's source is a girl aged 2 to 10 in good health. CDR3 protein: CASSWGQPLNEKLFF. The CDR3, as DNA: TGTGCCAGCAGCTGGGGACAGCCCCTTAATGAAAAACTGTTTTTT.